These 16 T cell receptor beta chains were sequenced from one sample in a study of neurological immune-mediated disorders. A single record per CDR3 protein comes from TCRdb applying MiXCR to the 5' RACE reads. In the table there are over 25,000 distinct CDR3 sequences, approximately 12% of which are singletons. Input material: PBMCs. The receptor source for this set is a man aged 60 to 69 in good health.

Ten or more counts support this clonotype. V and J are TRBV7-9 and TRBJ2-1; 9 bases are shared with TRBD1. With 7 bases clipped from V and 3 bases from J, the junction kept 4 bases outside the gene matches. Germline CDR1 SEHNR, CDR2 FQNEAQ (reference sequence). The CDR3 consists of 14 residues. CDR3 DNA sequence: TGTGCCAGCACCGGGACAGGGTTCTACAATGAGCAGTTCTTC. This gives the protein CASTGTGFYNEQFF.

In its sample, this clonotype was seen many times. V is TRBV29-1 and J is TRBJ2-1; TRBD2 matches at 8 bases. J lost 8 bases, V lost 4 bases, and 4 bases had no gene match. The CDR3 loop spans 12 amino acids. The germline V gene has CDR1 SQVTM and CDR2 ANQGSEA. DNA for the CDR3: TGCAGCGTTGTGATAGCGGGATATGAGCAGTTCTTC. Its protein product is CSVVIAGYEQFF.

This clonotype has at least ten counts. The genes are TRBV3-1 and TRBJ2-5, with TRBD2 matching 14 bases. Trimming took 1 base from V and 6 from J; bases not matched to a gene: 7. Germline lookup yields CDR1 LGHDT and CDR2 YNNKEL (reference sequence). This CDR3 is built from 17 residues. The CDR3 DNA reads as TGTGCCAGCAGCCAAGGGGGACTAGCGGGAGTTCAGAAGACCCAGTACTTC. Encoded protein: CASSQGGLAGVQKTQYF.

This clonotype was seen at least ten times. The chain joins TRBV5-1 to TRBJ2-1; D might be TRBD1 (6 bases). The CDR3 loop spans 15 amino acids. The V end lost 4 bases, the J end lost 7 bases, and 18 bases lay between the germline ends. Germline V gene sequence: CDR1 SGHRS, CDR2 YFSETQ. Here the CDR3 reads CASSPRDTRGNEQFF. The CDR3 DNA follows: TGCGCCAGCAGCCCACGGGACACCCGAGGGAATGAGCAGTTCTTC.

This clonotype was found many times. The V and J genes are TRBV12-3 or TRBV12-4 and TRBJ1-1, with D maybe TRBD1 (6 bases). Trimming left V 3 bases short and J 0 bases short, with 11 bases between. The CDR3 loop spans 15 amino acids. The CDR3 DNA reads as TGTGCCAGCAGTTTGAGGGGGAGCCTGAACACTGAAGCTTTCTTT. Its protein product is CASSLRGSLNTEAFF.

This clonotype was found many times. The V call is TRBV5-1, the J call TRBJ2-3, with a tentative D call TRBD2 (5 bases). The V end lost 0 bases, the J end lost 2 bases, and 7 bases lay between the germline ends. CDR3 length: 14 residues. Germline assignment: CDR1 SGHRS and CDR2 YFSETQ. DNA for the CDR3: TGCGCCAGCAGCTTGGTACTAGACACAGATACGCAGTATTTT. Translated, it gives CASSLVLDTDTQYF.

The sample holds one count of this clonotype. A read error may account for a junction end that differs from germline. The chain recombines TRBV5-1 with TRBJ2-5; no clear D. Germline CDR1 SGHRS, CDR2 YFSETQ. The CDR3 sequence is 14 residues long. CDR3: CASSLVKGSETQYF. In DNA, the CDR3 is TGCGCCAGCAGCTTGGTCAAAGGGTCAGAGACACAGTACTTC. The variable domain in full, completed from reference TRBV5-1 and TRBJ2-5, reads KAGVTQTPRYLIKTRGQQVTLSCSPISGHRSVSWYQQTPGQGLQFLFEYFSETQRNKGNFPGRFSGRQFSNSRSEMNVSTLELGDSALYLCASSLVKGSETQYFGPGTRLLVL.

This clonotype was seen at least ten times. The chain uses TRBV29-1 and TRBJ1-2; no clear D. Germline V gene sequence: CDR1 SQVTM, CDR2 ANQGSEA. V lost 3 bases and J lost 1, with 18 bases in between. The CDR3 totals 16 residues. The chain's CDR3 is CSVDGLVNNLNYGYTF. The CDR3 nucleotides are TGCAGCGTTGATGGTTTGGTGAACAATCTTAACTATGGCTACACCTTC.

At least ten counts were recorded for this clonotype. The chain is built from TRBV5-1 and TRBJ2-5, with 11 nucleotides matching TRBD2. The V gene's germline CDR1 is SGHRS and CDR2 YFSETQ. Trimming at V came to 2 bases and at J to 5 bases, leaving 5 bases not matched to a gene. The CDR3 loop spans 15 amino acids. This CDR3 reads CASSLGLAGKETQYF. As DNA, the CDR3 is TGCGCCAGCAGCTTAGGACTAGCGGGCAAGGAGACCCAGTACTTC.

Sample share makes this clonotype medium-sized. The rearrangement joins TRBV4-1 to TRBJ1-6, with a possible D match to TRBD1 (5 bases). V was clipped by 0 bases and J by 8 bases, with 20 bases between them. From germline, CDR1 is MGHRA and CDR2 YSYEKL. The CDR3 contains 18 residues. CDR3 amino acids: CASSQDSRGVVQDSPLHF. DNA of the CDR3: TGCGCCAGCAGCCAAGATTCGCGGGGCGTTGTACAGGATTCACCCCTCCACTTT.

This clonotype occurred many times. The chain combines TRBV7-3 with TRBJ2-5; tentative D call: TRBD2 (6 bases). The CDR3 extends over 15 amino acids. V gave up 4 bases and J gave up 1 base, with 13 bases separating them. The germline gives CDR1 SGHTA, CDR2 FQGTGA. DNA for the CDR3: TGTGCCAGCAGCTCGGGACTCGGCCCCCAAGAGACCCAGTACTTC. Translated: CASSSGLGPQETQYF.

This clonotype was counted many times. The CDR3 loop is CASSLISGSANEQFF. In nucleotides, the CDR3 is TGCGCCAGCAGCTTGATTAGCGGGAGTGCGAATGAGCAGTTCTTC. The chain uses TRBV5-1 and TRBJ2-1; the match to TRBD2 covers 9 bases. This CDR3 contains 15 residues. V lost 1 base to trimming and J lost 7 bases; unmatched junction nucleotides: 6. Germline CDR1 SGHRS, CDR2 YFSETQ.

This clonotype has a count of ten or more. The chain has TRBV11-2 and TRBJ2-1; D gene unclear. Germline values: CDR1 SGHAT, CDR2 FQNNGV. The germline V and J ends were trimmed by 0 bases and 4 bases, with 4 bases remaining between them. The CDR3 consists of 13 residues. The CDR3: CASSLEGYNEQFF. In DNA, the CDR3 is TGTGCCAGCAGCTTAGAAGGGTACAATGAGCAGTTCTTC. Drawing the rest from reference TRBV11-2 and TRBJ2-1, the complete variable domain is EAGVAQSPRYKIIEKRQSVAFWCNPISGHATLYWYQQILGQGPKLLIQFQNNGVVDDSQLPKDRFSAERLKGVDSTLKIQPAKLEDSAVYLCASSLEGYNEQFFGPGTRLTVL.

At least ten counts were recorded for this clonotype. This sequence joins TRBV6-5 and TRBJ2-1; the D is unclear. Germline CDR1 MNHEY, CDR2 SVGAGI. CDR3 length equals 14 residues. V shed 0 bases and J shed 5 bases, with 8 bases lying between them. The CDR3 reads CASSYSAGDNEQFF. DNA for the CDR3: TGTGCCAGCAGTTACTCGGCAGGAGACAATGAGCAGTTCTTC.

This clonotype showed up many times. The genes are TRBV3-1 and TRBJ2-7, with 10 nucleotides matching TRBD1. The CDR3 has 16 amino acids. The ends lost 1 base at V and 6 bases at J; junction bases unmatched: 9. Per germline, CDR1 LGHDT and CDR2 YNNKEL (reference sequence). The CDR3: CASSQGPGTGAFEQYF. Written as DNA, the CDR3 is TGTGCCAGCAGCCAAGGCCCCGGGACAGGGGCTTTCGAGCAGTACTTC.

There are many counts of this clonotype. The V gene is TRBV20-1, the J gene TRBJ2-2, with 9 bases fitting TRBD2. Germline V lookup: CDR1 DFQATT, CDR2 SNEGSKA (reference sequence). This CDR3 is built from 16 residues. J lost 4 bases, V lost 0 bases, and 6 bases had no gene match. CDR3 amino acids: CSARDSGSGGTGELFF. In DNA, the CDR3 is TGCAGTGCTAGAGACAGCGGTAGCGGGGGCACCGGGGAGCTGTTTTTT.